The subject of this entry is one T cell receptor (beta chain). Its antigen target is currently unknown. Qualities for individual bases were not recorded, and no much larger clone is one base off. Each collaborating institution followed its own protocols to collect whole blood in K2EDTA tubes. Collaborator samples were shipped for TCRbeta analysis as frozen whole blood, isolated PBMCs, or DNA extracted from either sample type. TCRbeta CDR3 regions were amplified from genomic DNA by means of the immunoSEQ Assay, a bias-controlled multiplex PCR. Concerning the study's data processing: The number of nucleated cells in each sample was estimated by amplification of reference gene primers within the assay. To quantify the absolute abundance of each unique TCRbeta CDR3 rearrangement, sequence reads were collapsed and filtered. Productive Simpson clonality was computed per sample as the square root of Simpson's diversity index over productive rearrangements. Drawn from immuneACCESS, this table holds only the in-frame rearrangements with V and J called that TCRdb kept. Clones are partly lost; checked studies trace under half to an unresolved V gene and leave the rest unexplained. Clone size and the V and J calls come from that table; the DNA yielded D and trimming. In all, the sample holds approximately 87,000 clones, and around 89% of those were seen once. The ten largest clones add up to about 15% of the sample.

The source of the sample is a study of blood T cell repertoires in COVID-19 (dated by TCRdb to 2018 to 2021). Study-wide context: Samples from collaborators originated in the United States, Italy and Spain and spanned both the acute and convalescent phases of COVID-19. The prospective study material was composed of cDNA or gDNA derived from T cells, B-cell-depleted T cells, or PBMCs. The dataset comprised deeply sampled blood TCRbeta repertoires from subjects exposed to, actively infected with, or recovered from COVID-19. A freely available public database, intended as a resource for researchers studying the immune response to SARS-CoV-2, is where the repertoires were released. The samples were drawn from the first 160 participants of the ongoing ImmuneRACE study and from 1,254 subjects provided by 6 global collaborators. Nearly every sample came with metadata listing a de-identified subject ID, COVID-19 status, age in years and sex. Where available, HLA class I and class II types were taken from metadata supplied by the sample provider and were not determined by assay-based typing.

Study-wide conclusions, independent of this receptor: Clinical and demographic metadata were provided uncurated, with the amount varying by source and participant.

This clonotype was obtained from a man between 70 and 80 years old with active or convalescent COVID-19. Source material: peripheral blood.

The sequence in DNA is TGTGCCAGCAGTCTCCCGGGGTATGGCTACACCTTC. This encodes CASSLPGYGYTF. In this chain, TRBV28 is recombined with TRBJ1-2, with the D gene call left open. V is reduced by 5 bases and J by 5 bases, leaving a spacing of 9 bases between them. From its cysteine to its phenylalanine, the CDR3 spans 12 amino acids. Solely the CDR3 DNA is kept, with 36 bases framed from the first base. Sequences MDHEN (CDR1) and SYDVKM (CDR2) are obtained from the germline V gene.